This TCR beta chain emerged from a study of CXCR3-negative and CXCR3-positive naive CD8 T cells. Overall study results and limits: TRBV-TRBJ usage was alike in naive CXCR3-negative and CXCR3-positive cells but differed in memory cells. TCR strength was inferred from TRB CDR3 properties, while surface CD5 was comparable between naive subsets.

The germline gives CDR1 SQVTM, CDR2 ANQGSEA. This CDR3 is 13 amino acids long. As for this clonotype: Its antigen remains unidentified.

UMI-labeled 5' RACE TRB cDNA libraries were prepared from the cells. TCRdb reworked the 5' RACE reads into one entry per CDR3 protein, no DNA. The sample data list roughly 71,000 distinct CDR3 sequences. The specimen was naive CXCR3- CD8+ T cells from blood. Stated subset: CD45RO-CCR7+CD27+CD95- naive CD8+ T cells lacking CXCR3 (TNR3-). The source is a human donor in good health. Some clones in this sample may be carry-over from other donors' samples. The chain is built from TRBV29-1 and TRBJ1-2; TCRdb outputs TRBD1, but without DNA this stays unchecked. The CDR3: CSVLGTGAYGYTF.